This T cell receptor (beta chain) was identified during a study of CD8 T cells in ankylosing spondylitis. General observations from the study: There was a TCR beta motif, made of eight highly homologous variants, that appeared characteristic of ankylosing spondylitis blood.

Germline assignment: CDR1 MGHRA and CDR2 YSYEKL. Trimming stripped 6 bases from V and 8 bases from J, with 12 bases between. The CDR3 contains 12 residues. Via MiXCR, TCRdb re-called the 5' RACE reads, giving one row per CDR3 protein. The sample carries 450,000 or so distinct CDR3 sequences, 25% to 30% recorded once. There are a few counts of this clonotype. No antigen is known for it. V and J are TRBV4-1 and TRBJ2-3; D gene uncertain. The sample consisted of blood, either unsorted or a sorted T cell fraction (not recorded which). This clonotype originated in a male donor with ankylosing spondylitis. CDR3 amino acids: CASSEPPATQYF. The CDR3 DNA reads TGCGCCAGCAGTGAGCCCCCGGCTACGCAGTATTTT.